The 31 T cell receptor beta chains listed next were all sequenced from one sample in a study of shared clonotypes between healthy human individuals. Here immunoSEQ multiplex PCR was the method, and the copy in TCRdb shows in-frame clones only, minus some. The table lists about 1 million clones, around three quarters of them singletons, with 0.52% in the top ten. Source material: memory CD4+ T cells from PBMCs. Subset denoted: CD45RA-negative fraction. Receptors originate from a man between 18 and 35 years old in good health. Some clones in this sample may be carry-over from other donors' samples.

There are a few counts of this clone. V and J are TRBV27 and TRBJ1-1; D is perhaps TRBD1 (6 bases). The ends were cut back, 4 bases at V and 5 bases at J, with 14 bases in the middle. Germline V gene sequence: CDR1 MNHEY, CDR2 SMNVEV (reference sequence). The CDR3 extends over 14 amino acids. This CDR3 reads CASSYKQGRTEAFF. Written as DNA, the CDR3 is TGTGCCAGCAGTTACAAACAGGGAAGGACTGAAGCTTTCTTT.

This clone was detected only a few times. J is TRBJ1-5 and V is TRBV28, with 9 bases fitting TRBD1. This CDR3 has 14 amino acids. V trimming: 6 bases; J trimming: 4 bases; junction bases outside the gene matches: 4. Germline V lookup: CDR1 MDHEN, CDR2 SYDVKM. CDR3 sequence: CASSPGQGNQPQHF. In DNA, the CDR3 is TGTGCCAGCAGCCCGGGACAGGGAAATCAGCCCCAGCATTTT. Full variable domain (missing parts from reference TRBV28 and TRBJ1-5): DVKVTQSSRYLVKRTGEKVFLECVQDMDHENMFWYRQDPGLGLRLIYFSYDVKMKEKGDIPEGYSVSREKKERFSLILESASTNQTSMYLCASSPGQGNQPQHFGDGTRLSIL.

This clone turned up a few times. The rearrangement links TRBV6-1 to TRBJ1-5; unclear D gene. Per the germline V gene, CDR1 is MNHNS and CDR2 is SASEGT. The CDR3 has 14 residues. Trimming cost V 6 bases and J 3 bases, with 12 bases left between them. DNA for the CDR3: TGTGCCAGCAGCAAAGACACACACAATCAGCCCCAGCATTTT. This gives the protein CASSKDTHNQPQHF.

This chain links TRBV14 with TRBJ2-3; no definite D call. The germline V and J ends were trimmed by 6 bases and 0 bases, with 10 bases remaining between them. This CDR3 is 14 amino acids long. CDR1 and CDR2 from the germline V gene are SGHDN and FVKESK. As DNA, the CDR3 is TGTGCCAGCAGTCCACGGGTGAGCACAGATACGCAGTATTTT. Translation: CASSPRVSTDTQYF.

This clone has just a few counts. The chain employs TRBV4-2 and TRBJ1-5; 7 bases agree with TRBD1. CDR3 size: 16 residues. Germline-derived CDR1 and CDR2 are LGHNA and YNFKEQ. After removal of 3 bases from V and 4 bases from J, the junction contained 9 bases not matched to a gene. The DNA of the CDR3 is TGTGCCAGCAGCCACAGACCGGGACAGATGAATCAGCCCCAGCATTTT. Protein product: CASSHRPGQMNQPQHF.

The chain recombines TRBV7-2 with TRBJ2-5; unclear D gene. The CDR3 extends over 14 amino acids. Trimming removed 5 bases from V and 5 bases from J, with 15 bases in between. Per the germline V gene, CDR1 is SGHTA and CDR2 is FQGNSA. CDR3 in DNA: TGTGCCAGCAGCCGTGTTCCTCGTAGGGAGACCCAGTACTTC. Its translation: CASSRVPRRETQYF.

This sequence joins TRBV29-1 and TRBJ1-5; D possibly corresponds to TRBD1 (5 bases). This CDR3 region has 13 residues. The V and J ends lost 8 bases and 7 bases respectively, with 18 bases between them. The germline V gene encodes CDR1 SQVTM and CDR2 ANQGSEA. Written as DNA, the CDR3 is TGCAGCAGAGGGGAGGGTTTGGGACAGCCCCAGCATTTT. Translation gives CSRGEGLGQPQHF.

The J gene is TRBJ2-5, the V gene TRBV28; 7 positions match TRBD2. From germline, CDR1 is MDHEN and CDR2 SYDVKM. CDR3 length equals 14 residues. V trimming: 11 bases; J trimming: 6 bases; junction bases outside the gene matches: 15. CDR3 in DNA: TGTGCCCACTCCGTGGCGGGAGACGCGAAGACCCAGTACTTC. Translation gives CAHSVAGDAKTQYF.

With respect to this clone: The sample holds other DNA sequences that translate to the same CDR3. The chain is built from TRBV30 and TRBJ2-3, with 7 bases aligning to TRBD1. Germline-derived CDR1 and CDR2 are GTSNPN and SVGIG (reference sequence). This CDR3 region has 15 residues. Trimming cost V 3 bases and J 3 bases; bases outside gene matches: 9. CDR3 bases: TGTGCCTGGAGCGACAGGGATCCGCGAACAGATACGCAGTATTTT. Amino acids: CAWSDRDPRTDTQYF. Complete variable domain (other parts from reference TRBV30 and TRBJ2-3): SQTIHQWPATLVQPVGSPLSLECTVEGTSNPNLYWYRQAAGRGLQLLFYSVGIGQISSEVPQNLSASRPQDRQFILSSKKLLLSDSGFYLCAWSDRDPRTDTQYFGPGTRLTVL.

The rearrangement uses TRBV23-1 and TRBJ2-3; 12 bases fit TRBD2. TRBV23-1 is assigned to the ORF class and has an uncertain function. The CDR3 runs 17 residues. V shed 9 bases and J 5 bases; nucleotides not matched to a gene: 15. The CDR3: CARPAKNLAGGQDTQYF. The CDR3 bases are TGCGCCAGGCCGGCGAAAAATCTAGCGGGAGGGCAAGATACGCAGTATTTT.

A note on this clone: This likely traces to a read error, being one base from a far larger clone. The chain is built from TRBV28 and TRBJ1-2; TRBD1 is a possible D gene (5 bases). CDR1 is MDHEN and CDR2 is SYDVKM in the germline V gene. V was trimmed by 3 bases and J by 2 bases, leaving 7 bases between them. There are 13 residues in the CDR3. This chain's CDR3 is CASSFKGNYGYTF. Written as DNA, the CDR3 is TGTGCCAGCAGTTTCAAGGGGAACTATGGCTACACCTTC.

The chain links TRBV5-4 to TRBJ1-1; TRBD1 matches 7 bases. The CDR3 spans 15 residues. CDR1 and CDR2 from the germline V gene are SGHNT and YYREEE (reference sequence). V was pared by 6 bases and J by 2 bases, with 10 bases of the junction left unmatched. CDR3 DNA sequence: TGTGCCAGCATCCCGACCGGGACAGCAAACACTGAAGCTTTCTTT. Its protein product is CASIPTGTANTEAFF.

The chain joins TRBV9 to TRBJ2-5; 7 nucleotides agree with TRBD1. CDR3 length: 14 residues. Germline values: CDR1 SGDLS, CDR2 YYNGEE. V lost 6 bases and J lost 2; bases outside the gene matches: 7. The CDR3 loop is CASNRQGPQETQYF. In DNA, the CDR3 is TGTGCCAGCAACCGACAGGGCCCTCAAGAGACCCAGTACTTC.

Note on this clone: The junction departs from the called germline gene at one end, perhaps through a read error. The rearrangement uses TRBV5-4 and TRBJ2-3; tentative D call: TRBD2 (6 bases). The CDR3 consists of 14 residues. Germline V gene sequence: CDR1 SGHNT, CDR2 YYREEE (reference sequence). The CDR3 sequence is CASSLLRDQDMQYF. The CDR3 bases are TGTGCCAGCAGCTTGTTGCGGGATCAAGATATGCAGTATTTT.

About this clone itself: Given the absence of the conserved phenylalanine or tryptophan at the CDR3 end, a read error is likely. The rearrangement uses TRBV9 and TRBJ2-3, with TRBD2 matching 13 bases. V trimming: 0 bases; J trimming: 5 bases; junction bases outside the gene matches: 9. The CDR3 length is 18 residues. CDR1 is SGDLS, CDR2 YYNGEE, per germline. The CDR3 bases are TGTGCCAGCAGCGTAGCTCCCACTAGCGGGAGGGTGGGAGATACGCAGTATCTT. It specifies CASSVAPTSGRVGDTQYL.

The rearrangement joins TRBV7-9 to TRBJ2-7; TRBD1 matches at 7 bases. Germline V gene lookup returns CDR1 SEHNR and CDR2 FQNEAQ (reference sequence). Unmatched junction bases numbered 7, after V lost 5 bases and J lost 3 bases. CDR3 length: 14 amino acids. This CDR3 is CASSPLGQVYEQYF. The DNA of the CDR3 is TGTGCCAGCAGCCCACTCGGACAGGTCTACGAGCAGTACTTC.

The V and J genes are TRBV5-5 and TRBJ2-1; 10 positions agree with TRBD1. V shed 4 bases and J 15 bases; nucleotides not matched to a gene: 19. The CDR3 spans 16 residues. Germline V lookup: CDR1 SGHKS, CDR2 YYEKEE (reference sequence). In DNA, the CDR3 is TGTGCCAGCAGCAAGTCCGGGACAGGGGAACTCGGGGTCGTGTTCTTC. This encodes CASSKSGTGELGVVFF.

This clone was picked up one time. The chain links TRBV5-4 to TRBJ2-1, with TRBD2 identical over 7 bases. This CDR3 spans 18 amino acids. V trimming: 3 bases; J trimming: 4 bases; junction bases outside the gene matches: 16. Germline CDR1 reads SGHNT; CDR2 reads YYREEE (reference sequence). The CDR3 coding sequence is TGTGCCAGCAGCTCCTGGTCTACAACTAGCGCGTATTACAATGAGCAGTTCTTC. It yields the protein CASSSWSTTSAYYNEQFF. Full variable domain (remainder filled in from reference TRBV5-4 and TRBJ2-1): ETGVTQSPTHLIKTRGQQVTLRCSSQSGHNTVSWYQQALGQGPQFIFQYYREEENGRGNFPPRFSGLQFPNYSSELNVNALELDDSALYLCASSSWSTTSAYYNEQFFGPGTRLTVL.

This chain links TRBV7-9 with TRBJ1-1, with D perhaps TRBD1 (6 bases). CDR1 is SEHNR and CDR2 is FQNEAQ in the germline V gene (reference sequence). This CDR3 contains 14 residues. V was cut by 5 bases and J by 1 base, with 11 bases left in between. CDR3: CASSIQGGNTEAFF. The CDR3 DNA follows: TGTGCCAGCAGCATACAGGGAGGGAACACTGAAGCTTTCTTT.

This sequence joins TRBV25-1 and TRBJ2-2; D is perhaps TRBD2 (5 bases). Germline V CDR1 and CDR2: MGHDK, SYGVNS. The CDR3 loop spans 14 amino acids. V was clipped by 2 bases and J by 5 bases, with 9 bases between them. The CDR3, as DNA: TGTGCCAGCAGTGAAGAGGGAAGAACCGGGGAGCTGTTTTTT. Translated, it gives CASSEEGRTGELFF.

In its sample, this clone was seen a few times. The rearrangement links TRBV6-5 to TRBJ2-7; D unresolved. The CDR3 consists of 15 residues. Germline CDR1 is MNHEY and CDR2 is SVGAGI. Trimming took off 6 bases at V and 7 bases at J, with 22 bases between the two ends. Written as DNA, the CDR3 is TGTGCCAGCAGCTCGGACCCTAAGGAGATTCGAGAGCAGTACTTC. It is translated as CASSSDPKEIREQYF.

The genes are TRBV13 and TRBJ2-3; D possibly corresponds to TRBD2 (5 bases). V gave up 7 bases and J gave up 6 bases, with 17 bases separating them. The V gene's germline CDR1 is PRHDT and CDR2 FYEKMQ (reference sequence). This CDR3 comprises 14 residues. This chain's CDR3 is CASTLNGVVDTQYF. In DNA form, the CDR3 reads TGTGCCAGCACCCTCAACGGGGTAGTTGATACGCAGTATTTT.

The CDR3 spells CASSYTTDAYEQYF. DNA of the CDR3: TGTGCCAGCAGCTATACGACAGATGCCTACGAGCAGTACTTC. This chain uses TRBV7-9 with TRBJ2-7; a possible D gene is TRBD1 (5 bases). Germline-derived CDR1 and CDR2 are SEHNR and FQNEAQ (reference sequence). This CDR3 is 14 amino acids long. V lost 4 bases and J lost 2, with 12 bases in between.

This chain links TRBV4-2 with TRBJ1-2; a possible D gene is TRBD1 (5 bases). This CDR3 contains 15 residues. Trimming left V 0 bases short and J 1 base short, with 9 bases between. Germline CDR1 LGHNA, CDR2 YNFKEQ. CDR3 region: CASSQDRGDNYGYTF. For the CDR3, the DNA is TGTGCCAGCAGCCAAGATCGGGGGGATAACTATGGCTACACCTTC.

V and J are TRBV11-2 and TRBJ2-7; 7 positions agree with TRBD2. The V gene end was trimmed by 5 bases and the J gene end by 4 bases; junction bases not matched to a gene: 11. The CDR3 spans 15 residues. Germline V gives CDR1 SGHAT, CDR2 FQNNGV. The CDR3 region is CASSPAGEGLYEQYF. DNA of the CDR3: TGTGCCAGCAGCCCGGCGGGAGAAGGATTATACGAGCAGTACTTC. The complete variable domain, with remaining parts taken from reference TRBV11-2 and TRBJ2-7, reads EAGVAQSPRYKIIEKRQSVAFWCNPISGHATLYWYQQILGQGPKLLIQFQNNGVVDDSQLPKDRFSAERLKGVDSTLKIQPAKLEDSAVYLCASSPAGEGLYEQYFGPGTRLTVT.

Details on this clone: This CDR3 is also generated by other DNA sequences in the sample. The chain has TRBV7-3 and TRBJ1-3; D is undetermined. CDR1 SGHTA and CDR2 FQGTGA come from the germline V gene. V shed 5 bases and J shed 0 bases, with 5 bases lying between them. The CDR3 covers 13 residues. The CDR3 protein is CASSLSSGNTIYF. The CDR3 DNA is TGTGCCAGCAGCCTGAGCTCTGGAAACACCATATATTTT. The entire variable domain, with the rest obtained from reference TRBV7-3 and TRBJ1-3, is as follows: GAGVSQTPSNKVTEKGKYVELRCDPISGHTALYWYRQSLGQGPEFLIYFQGTGAADDSGLPNDRFFAVRPEGSVSTLKIQRTERGDSAVYLCASSLSSGNTIYFGEGSWLTVV.

V is TRBV7-9 and J is TRBJ1-2, with unresolved D. The germline gives CDR1 SEHNR, CDR2 FQNEAQ (reference sequence). The CDR3 extends over 14 amino acids. V lost 1 base to trimming and J lost 6 bases, with 12 bases between them. This chain's CDR3 is CASSLEARGNGYTF. In DNA form, the CDR3 reads TGTGCCAGCAGCTTAGAAGCACGAGGTAATGGCTACACCTTC.

The chain uses TRBV30 and TRBJ1-4; D is possibly TRBD1 (5 bases). Per the germline V gene, CDR1 is GTSNPN and CDR2 is SVGIG (reference sequence). The CDR3 is 11 amino acids. With 4 bases removed from V and 10 bases from J, the gap between germline ends came to 10 bases. CDR3: CAWTGYGKLFF. CDR3 sequence (DNA): TGTGCCTGGACAGGGTATGGAAAACTGTTTTTT.

This chain joins TRBV5-6 and TRBJ2-7; no clear D. Germline V gives CDR1 SGHDT, CDR2 YYEEEE. The CDR3 loop spans 14 amino acids. V gave up 0 bases and J gave up 0 bases, with 7 bases separating them. CDR3 DNA: TGTGCCAGCAGCTTGGTGCAGGCCTCCTACGAGCAGTACTTC. It codes for CASSLVQASYEQYF.

This clone was seen a single time. The chain has TRBV5-1 and TRBJ2-7; no definite D call. The CDR3 contains 13 residues. Germline V CDR1 and CDR2: SGHRS, YFSETQ. Trimming took 4 bases from V and 2 from J, leaving 10 bases between them. CDR3 protein: CASSRAITYEQYF. DNA for the CDR3: TGCGCCAGCAGCAGGGCGATTACCTACGAGCAGTACTTC.

The J gene is TRBJ2-7, the V gene TRBV7-8; D possibly uses TRBD1 or TRBD2 (5 bases each). In germline, CDR1 is SGHVS, CDR2 FQNEAQ. Trimming pared 5 bases from V and 2 bases from J, leaving 13 bases between. The CDR3 is 14 amino acids. The CDR3 DNA reads TGTGCCAGCAGCCCCCGGAGAGGGGCCTACGAGCAGTACTTC. Protein product: CASSPRRGAYEQYF.